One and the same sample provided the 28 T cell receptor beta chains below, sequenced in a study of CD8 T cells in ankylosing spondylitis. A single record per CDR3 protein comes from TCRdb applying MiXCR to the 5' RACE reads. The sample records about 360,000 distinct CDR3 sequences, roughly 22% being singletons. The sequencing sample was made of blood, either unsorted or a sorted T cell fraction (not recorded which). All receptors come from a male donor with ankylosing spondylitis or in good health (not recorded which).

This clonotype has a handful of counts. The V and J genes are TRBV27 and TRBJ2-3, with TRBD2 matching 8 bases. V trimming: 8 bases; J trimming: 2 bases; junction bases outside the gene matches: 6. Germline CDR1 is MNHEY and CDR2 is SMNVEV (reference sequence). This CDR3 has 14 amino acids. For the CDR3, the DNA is TGTGCCAGCGGGACTAGGGCCTACACAGATACGCAGTATTTT. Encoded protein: CASGTRAYTDTQYF.

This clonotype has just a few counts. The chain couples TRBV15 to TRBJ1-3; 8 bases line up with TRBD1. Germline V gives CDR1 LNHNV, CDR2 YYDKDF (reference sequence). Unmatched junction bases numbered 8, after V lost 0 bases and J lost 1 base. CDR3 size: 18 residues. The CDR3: CATSRDGGQEPSGNTIYF. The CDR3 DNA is TGTGCCACCAGCAGAGATGGGGGACAGGAACCTTCTGGAAACACCATATATTTT.

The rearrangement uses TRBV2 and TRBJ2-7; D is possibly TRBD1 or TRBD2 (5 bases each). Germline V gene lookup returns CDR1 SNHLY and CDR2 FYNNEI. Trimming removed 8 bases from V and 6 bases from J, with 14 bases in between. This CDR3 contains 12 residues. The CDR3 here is CASVGDRTEQYF. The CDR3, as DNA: TGTGCCAGCGTTGGGGACCGGACCGAGCAGTACTTC. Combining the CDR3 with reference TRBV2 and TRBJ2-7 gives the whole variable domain EPEVTQTPSHQVTQMGQEVILRCVPISNHLYFYWYRQILGQKVEFLVSFYNNEISEKSEIFDDQFSVERPDGSNFTLKIRSTKLEDSAMYFCASVGDRTEQYFGPGTRLTVT.

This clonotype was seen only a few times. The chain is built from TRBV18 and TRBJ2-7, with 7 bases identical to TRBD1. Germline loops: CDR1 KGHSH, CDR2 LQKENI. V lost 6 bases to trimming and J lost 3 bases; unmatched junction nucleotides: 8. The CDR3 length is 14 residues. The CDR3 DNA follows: TGTGCCAGCTCTACCGGGACAGTCCTCTACGAGCAGTACTTC. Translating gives CASSTGTVLYEQYF.

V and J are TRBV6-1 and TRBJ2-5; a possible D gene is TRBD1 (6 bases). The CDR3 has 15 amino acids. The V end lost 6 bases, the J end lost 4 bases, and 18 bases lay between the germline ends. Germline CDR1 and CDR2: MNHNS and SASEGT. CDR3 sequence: CASSPDVGAGETQYF. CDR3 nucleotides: TGTGCCAGCAGCCCAGACGTGGGGGCTGGAGAGACCCAGTACTTC.

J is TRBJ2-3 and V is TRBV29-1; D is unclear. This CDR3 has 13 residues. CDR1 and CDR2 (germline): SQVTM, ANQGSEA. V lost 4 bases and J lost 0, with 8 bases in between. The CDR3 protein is CSVGQPSTDTQYF. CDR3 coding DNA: TGCAGCGTTGGGCAGCCCAGCACAGATACGCAGTATTTT.

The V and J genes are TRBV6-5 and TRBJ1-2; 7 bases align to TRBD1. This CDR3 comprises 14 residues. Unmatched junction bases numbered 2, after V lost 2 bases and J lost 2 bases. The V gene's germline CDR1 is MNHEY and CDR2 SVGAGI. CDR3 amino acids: CASSYGTENYGYTF. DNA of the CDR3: TGTGCCAGCAGTTACGGGACAGAGAACTATGGCTACACCTTC.

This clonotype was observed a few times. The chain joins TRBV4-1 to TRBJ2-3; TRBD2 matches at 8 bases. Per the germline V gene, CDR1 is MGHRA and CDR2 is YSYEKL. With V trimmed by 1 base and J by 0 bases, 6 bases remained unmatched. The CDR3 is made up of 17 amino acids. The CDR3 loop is CASSQGSGTSSTDTQYF. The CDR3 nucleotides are TGCGCCAGCAGCCAAGGATCCGGGACTAGTAGCACAGATACGCAGTATTTT.

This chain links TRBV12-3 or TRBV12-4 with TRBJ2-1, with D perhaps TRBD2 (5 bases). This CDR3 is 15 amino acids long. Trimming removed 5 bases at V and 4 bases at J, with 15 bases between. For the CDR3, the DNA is TGTGCCAGCAGTAGCGCTGTTGGGAGTTACAATGAGCAGTTCTTC. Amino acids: CASSSAVGSYNEQFF.

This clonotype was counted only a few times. CDR3 sequence (DNA): TGCGCCAGCAGCCAAGGGACAGGGAGCACAGATACGCAGTATTTT. It is translated as CASSQGTGSTDTQYF. V usage is TRBV4-1 and J usage is TRBJ2-3, with 8 nucleotides matching TRBD1. Germline loops: CDR1 MGHRA, CDR2 YSYEKL. The CDR3 is 15 amino acids. V was clipped by 1 base and J by 0 bases; unmatched bases: 0.

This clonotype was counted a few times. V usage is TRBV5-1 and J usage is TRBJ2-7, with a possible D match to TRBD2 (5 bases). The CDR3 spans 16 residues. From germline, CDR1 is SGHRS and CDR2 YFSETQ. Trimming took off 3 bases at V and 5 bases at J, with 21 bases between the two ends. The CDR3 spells CASSSFPIGEGNEQYF. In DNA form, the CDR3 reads TGCGCCAGCAGCTCCTTCCCCATCGGAGAGGGAAACGAGCAGTACTTC.

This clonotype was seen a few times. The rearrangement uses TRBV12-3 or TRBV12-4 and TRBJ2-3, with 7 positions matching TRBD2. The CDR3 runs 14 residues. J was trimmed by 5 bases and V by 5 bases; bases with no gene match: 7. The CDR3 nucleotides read TGTGCCAGCAGTCCCCGGGAGGCAGAAGATACGCAGTATTTT. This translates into CASSPREAEDTQYF.

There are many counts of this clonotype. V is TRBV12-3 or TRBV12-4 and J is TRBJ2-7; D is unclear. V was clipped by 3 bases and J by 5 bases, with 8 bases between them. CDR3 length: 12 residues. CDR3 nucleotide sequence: TGTGCCAGCAGTTTTGGGGTCCACGAGCAGTACTTC. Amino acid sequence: CASSFGVHEQYF.

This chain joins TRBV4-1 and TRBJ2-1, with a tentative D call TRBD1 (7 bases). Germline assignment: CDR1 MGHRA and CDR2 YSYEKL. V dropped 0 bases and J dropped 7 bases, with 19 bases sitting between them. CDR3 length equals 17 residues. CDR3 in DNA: TGCGCCAGCAGCCAAGATCGCGGGGCAGGGGGTGCGAATGAGCAGTTCTTC. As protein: CASSQDRGAGGANEQFF.

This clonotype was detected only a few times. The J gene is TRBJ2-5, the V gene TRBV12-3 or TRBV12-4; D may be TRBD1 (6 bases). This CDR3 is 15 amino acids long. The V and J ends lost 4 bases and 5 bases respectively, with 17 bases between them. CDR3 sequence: CASSSRQEDLETQYF. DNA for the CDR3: TGTGCCAGCAGTTCGAGACAGGAAGATTTGGAGACCCAGTACTTC.

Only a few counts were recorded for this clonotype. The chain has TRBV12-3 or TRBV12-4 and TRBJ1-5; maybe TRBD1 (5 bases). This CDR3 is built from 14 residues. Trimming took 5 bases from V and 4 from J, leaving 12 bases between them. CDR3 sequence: CASSAGTGNQPQHF. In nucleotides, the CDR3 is TGTGCCAGCAGTGCAGGGACGGGGAATCAGCCCCAGCATTTT.

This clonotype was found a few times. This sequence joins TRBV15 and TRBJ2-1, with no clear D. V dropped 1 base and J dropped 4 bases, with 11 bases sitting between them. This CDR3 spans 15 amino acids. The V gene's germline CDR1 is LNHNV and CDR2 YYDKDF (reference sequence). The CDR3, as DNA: TGTGCCACCAGCAGAGGCCATACAGAGTACAATGAGCAGTTCTTC. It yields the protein CATSRGHTEYNEQFF. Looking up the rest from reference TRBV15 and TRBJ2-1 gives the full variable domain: DAMVIQNPRYQVTQFGKPVTLSCSQTLNHNVMYWYQQKSSQAPKLLFHYYDKDFNNEADTPDNFQSRRPNTSFCFLDIRSPGLGDTAMYLCATSRGHTEYNEQFFGPGTRLTVL.

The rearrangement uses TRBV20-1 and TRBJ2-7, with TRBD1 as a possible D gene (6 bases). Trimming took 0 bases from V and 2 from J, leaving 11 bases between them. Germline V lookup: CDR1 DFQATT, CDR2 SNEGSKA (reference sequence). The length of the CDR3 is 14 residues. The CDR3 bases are TGCAGTGCTAGAGACTACTACAGGGCCTACGAGCAGTACTTC. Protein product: CSARDYYRAYEQYF.

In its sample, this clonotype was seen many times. The CDR3 loop reads CASSARTKAETQYF. In DNA form, the CDR3 reads TGTGCCAGCAGTGCCCGGACGAAAGCAGAGACCCAGTACTTC. The chain combines TRBV12-3 or TRBV12-4 with TRBJ2-5, with unresolved D. The CDR3 contains 14 residues. Trimming took 5 bases from V and 4 from J, leaving 14 bases between them.

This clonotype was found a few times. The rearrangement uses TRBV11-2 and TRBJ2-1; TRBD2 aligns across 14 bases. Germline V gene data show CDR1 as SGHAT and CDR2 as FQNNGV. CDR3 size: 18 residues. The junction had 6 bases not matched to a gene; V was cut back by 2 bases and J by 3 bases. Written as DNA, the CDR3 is TGTGCCAGCAGCTTACCTCTTGGACTAGCGGGGGGCTACAATGAGCAGTTCTTC. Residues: CASSLPLGLAGGYNEQFF.

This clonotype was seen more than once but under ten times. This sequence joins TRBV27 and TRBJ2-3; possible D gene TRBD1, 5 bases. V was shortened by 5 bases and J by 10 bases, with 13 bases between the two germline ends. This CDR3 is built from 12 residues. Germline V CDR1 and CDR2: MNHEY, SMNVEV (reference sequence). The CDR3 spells CASSPTVRAQYF. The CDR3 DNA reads TGTGCCAGCAGTCCGACAGTCCGAGCGCAGTATTTT.

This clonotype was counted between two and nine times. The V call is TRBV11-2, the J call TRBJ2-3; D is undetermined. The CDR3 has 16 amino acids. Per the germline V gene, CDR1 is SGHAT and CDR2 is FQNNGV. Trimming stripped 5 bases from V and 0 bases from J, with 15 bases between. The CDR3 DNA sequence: TGTGCCAGCAGCGGTGCTGGCGTTAGCAGCACAGATACGCAGTATTTT. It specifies CASSGAGVSSTDTQYF.

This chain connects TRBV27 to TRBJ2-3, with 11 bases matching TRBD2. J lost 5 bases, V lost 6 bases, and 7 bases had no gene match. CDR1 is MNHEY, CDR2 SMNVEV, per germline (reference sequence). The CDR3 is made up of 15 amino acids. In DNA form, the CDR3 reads TGTGCCAGCAGAGCTAGCGGGGGGCCTCGAGATACGCAGTATTTT. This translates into CASRASGGPRDTQYF.

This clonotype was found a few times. The DNA of the CDR3 is TGTGCCAGCAGCCAAGAGGCAGATCTGAACACTGAAGCTTTCTTT. This encodes CASSQEADLNTEAFF. The V and J genes are TRBV11-2 and TRBJ1-1; D not resolved. V was shortened by 5 bases and J by 0 bases, with 13 bases between the two germline ends. The CDR3 is 15 amino acids. Germline V lookup: CDR1 SGHAT, CDR2 FQNNGV.

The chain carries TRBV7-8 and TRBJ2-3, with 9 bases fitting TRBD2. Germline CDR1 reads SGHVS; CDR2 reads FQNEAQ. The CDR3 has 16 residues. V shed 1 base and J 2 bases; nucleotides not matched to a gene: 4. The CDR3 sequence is CASSLDAGGLTDTQYF. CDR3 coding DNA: TGTGCCAGCAGCTTAGACGCGGGGGGGCTCACAGATACGCAGTATTTT.

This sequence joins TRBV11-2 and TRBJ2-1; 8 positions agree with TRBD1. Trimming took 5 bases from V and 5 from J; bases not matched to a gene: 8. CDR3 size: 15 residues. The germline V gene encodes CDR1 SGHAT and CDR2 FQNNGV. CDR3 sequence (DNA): TGTGCCAGCAGCCCAACGGACAGGGCGCACAATGAGCAGTTCTTC. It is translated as CASSPTDRAHNEQFF.

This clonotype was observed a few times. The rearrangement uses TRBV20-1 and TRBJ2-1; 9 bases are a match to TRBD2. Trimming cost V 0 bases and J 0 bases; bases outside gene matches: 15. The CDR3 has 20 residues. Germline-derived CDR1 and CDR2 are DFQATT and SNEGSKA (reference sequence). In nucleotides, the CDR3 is TGCAGTGCTAGAGACCACTTGGCGGGGGGGCCCCGAAGCTCCTACAATGAGCAGTTCTTC. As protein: CSARDHLAGGPRSSYNEQFF.

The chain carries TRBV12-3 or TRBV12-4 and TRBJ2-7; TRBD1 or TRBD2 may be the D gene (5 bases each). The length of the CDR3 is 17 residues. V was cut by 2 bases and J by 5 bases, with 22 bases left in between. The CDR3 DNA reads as TGTGCCAGCAGTTTAAGTGTCGGGACGAAGGTGGTCCACGAGCAGTACTTC. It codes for CASSLSVGTKVVHEQYF.